This TCR beta chain was captured in a study of identical twins. The study, taken as a whole, reports: In zero-insertion analyses, partial confounding could arise from invariant MAIT and iNKT cells.

This clonotype was counted between two and nine times. Its antigen is not identified. Template switching added a universal primer binding site, and final cDNA carried unique molecular identifiers. TCRdb independently ran MiXCR on the 5' RACE reads; one entry per CDR3 protein. In the table there are hundreds of thousands of distinct CDR3 sequences, roughly 6.2% of which are singletons. Input material: naive T cells sorted from blood. This TCR derives from a young man in good health.

CDR3 sequence: CASSLVGTETTDTQYF. The CDR3 DNA is TGTGCCAGCAGCTTAGTTGGGACAGAGACCACAGATACGCAGTATTTT. V usage is TRBV7-9 and J usage is TRBJ2-3; 7 bases map to TRBD1. The germline V gene has CDR1 SEHNR and CDR2 FQNEAQ (reference sequence). The CDR3 is 16 residues long. Trimming removed 1 base from V and 2 bases from J; junction bases left unmatched: 6.